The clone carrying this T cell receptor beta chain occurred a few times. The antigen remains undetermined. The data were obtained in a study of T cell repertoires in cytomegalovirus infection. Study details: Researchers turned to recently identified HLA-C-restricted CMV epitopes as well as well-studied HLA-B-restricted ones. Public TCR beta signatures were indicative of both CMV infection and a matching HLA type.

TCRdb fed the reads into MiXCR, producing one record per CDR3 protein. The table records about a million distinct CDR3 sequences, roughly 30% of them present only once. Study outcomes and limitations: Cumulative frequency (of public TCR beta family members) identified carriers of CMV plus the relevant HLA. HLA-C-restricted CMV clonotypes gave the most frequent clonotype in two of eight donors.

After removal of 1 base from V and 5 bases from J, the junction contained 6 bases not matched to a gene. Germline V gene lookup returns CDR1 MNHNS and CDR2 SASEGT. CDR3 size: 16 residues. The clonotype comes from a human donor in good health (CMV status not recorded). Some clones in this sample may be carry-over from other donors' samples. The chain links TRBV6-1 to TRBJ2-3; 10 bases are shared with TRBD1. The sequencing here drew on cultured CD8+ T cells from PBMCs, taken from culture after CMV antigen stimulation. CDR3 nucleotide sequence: TGTGCCAGCAGTGAAGGACAGGGGGCGTGGAGAGATACGCAGTATTTT. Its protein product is CASSEGQGAWRDTQYF.